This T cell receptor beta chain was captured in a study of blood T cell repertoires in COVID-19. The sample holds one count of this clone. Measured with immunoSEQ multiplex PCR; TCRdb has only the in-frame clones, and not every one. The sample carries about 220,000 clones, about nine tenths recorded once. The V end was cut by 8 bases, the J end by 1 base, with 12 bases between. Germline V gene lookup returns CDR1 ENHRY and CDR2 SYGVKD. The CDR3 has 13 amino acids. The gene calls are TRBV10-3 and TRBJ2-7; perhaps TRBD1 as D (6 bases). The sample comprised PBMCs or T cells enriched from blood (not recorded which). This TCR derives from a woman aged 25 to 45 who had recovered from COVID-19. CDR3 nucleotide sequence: TGTGCCATCCGCATCCAGGGGTCCTACGAGCAGTACTTC. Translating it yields CAIRIQGSYEQYF.